The present entry profiles one TCR beta chain with its context. As yet, its antigen is unknown. The data originate from a study of long-term antiretroviral therapy in people with HIV. Overall study findings and caveats: Increased diversity was seen after ART, yet it remained lower than in transplant donor controls.

This CDR3 is built from 14 residues. Trimming left V 3 bases short and J 3 bases short, with 13 bases between. Germline-derived CDR1 and CDR2 are SGHNT and YYREEE (reference sequence). Assay version v3.0 of immunoSEQ was used, and it was run at survey level. Profiling relied on immunoSEQ multiplex PCR, and the TCRdb table lists in-frame clones only, not all of them. The data show under 15,000 clones, roughly three quarters seen once. Source: unsorted PBMCs, taken 0.5 years before starting antiretroviral therapy. The source is a woman in her thirties or forties with HIV. The chain has TRBV5-4 and TRBJ2-7, with D possibly being TRBD1 (6 bases). The CDR3 DNA sequence: TGTGCCAGCAGCTCCCGGGACACACACTACGAGCAGTACTTC. It specifies CASSSRDTHYEQYF.